These 20 T cell receptor beta chains were sequenced from one sample in a study of identical twins. From the 5' RACE reads, TCRdb called clonotypes with MiXCR, one entry per CDR3 protein. The sample carries approximately 500,000 distinct CDR3 sequences, 12% to 15% recorded once. This sample was also put to use in a study of yellow fever vaccine responses in identical twins.

Sequencing used CD4+ T cells sorted from blood. These receptors were taken from a woman under 30 in good health.

This clonotype was detected only a few times. The chain couples TRBV2 to TRBJ1-2; 9 nucleotides agree with TRBD1. Germline CDR1 SNHLY, CDR2 FYNNEI. The trim removed 10 bases at V and 3 bases at J, leaving 6 bases unmatched. There are 13 residues in the CDR3. Here the CDR3 reads CAIRGQGDYGYTF. CDR3 nucleotide sequence: TGTGCCATCAGGGGACAGGGTGACTATGGCTACACCTTC.

This chain links TRBV27 with TRBJ2-1, with 14 bases matching TRBD2. Germline lookup yields CDR1 MNHEY and CDR2 SMNVEV (reference sequence). V shed 7 bases and J 0 bases; nucleotides not matched to a gene: 8. The CDR3 contains 18 residues. This CDR3 is CASNPGLAGVLSYNEQFF. The CDR3 DNA reads TGTGCCAGCAATCCGGGACTAGCGGGAGTACTCTCCTACAATGAGCAGTTCTTC.

This clonotype has only a few counts. This rearrangement joins TRBV28 to TRBJ2-3, with D uncertain. The germline V and J ends were trimmed by 2 bases and 2 bases, with 11 bases remaining between them. CDR3 length: 15 residues. Germline assignment: CDR1 MDHEN and CDR2 SYDVKM. The CDR3 loop is CASSLLTLSTDTQYF. The CDR3 coding sequence is TGTGCCAGCAGTTTACTTACTCTCTCCACAGATACGCAGTATTTT.

There are many counts of this clonotype. CDR3 amino acids: CASSEKTDYNPFNTEAFF. CDR3 sequence (DNA): TGCGCCAGCAGCGAAAAAACGGACTACAACCCCTTTAACACTGAAGCTTTCTTT. The J gene is TRBJ1-1, the V gene TRBV5-1; D is unresolved. Per the germline V gene, CDR1 is SGHRS and CDR2 is YFSETQ. The CDR3 spans 18 residues. Trimming took 4 bases from V and 2 from J, leaving 24 bases between them.

The chain combines TRBV6-1 with TRBJ2-7, with D possibly being TRBD2 (6 bases). With 6 bases removed from V and 7 bases from J, the gap between germline ends came to 19 bases. Per germline, CDR1 MNHNS and CDR2 SASEGT. This CDR3 comprises 14 residues. In DNA form, the CDR3 reads TGTGCCAGCAGCCCGGGACTTGCCTCCCTGGAGCAGTACTTC. Translation: CASSPGLASLEQYF.

The chain couples TRBV12-3 or TRBV12-4 to TRBJ2-7; the match to TRBD2 covers 10 bases. Trimming took 4 bases from V and 2 from J; bases not matched to a gene: 5. The CDR3 length is 15 residues. This CDR3 is CASSSSGSRPYEQYF. The CDR3 coding sequence is TGTGCCAGCAGTTCTAGCGGGAGTAGACCCTACGAGCAGTACTTC.

This clonotype was recorded only once. The V and J genes are TRBV24-1 and TRBJ2-1, with D perhaps being TRBD1 or TRBD2 (5 bases each). V shed 3 bases and J shed 6 bases, with 20 bases lying between them. There are 17 residues in the CDR3. Germline CDR1 and CDR2: KGHDR and SFDVKD. Written as DNA, the CDR3 is TGTGCCACCAGTGATACTACCGGGACGCGGAAGATCAATGAGCAGTTCTTC. It specifies CATSDTTGTRKINEQFF.

This chain joins TRBV7-8 and TRBJ2-2; 7 bases fit TRBD1. In germline, CDR1 is SGHVS, CDR2 FQNEAQ. Losses at the gene ends were 7 bases for V and 2 bases for J; bases not matched to a gene: 7. The CDR3 is 15 residues long. The CDR3 is CASTRDRFNTGELFF. The CDR3 DNA reads TGTGCCAGCACGAGGGACAGATTTAACACCGGGGAGCTGTTTTTT.

The chain recombines TRBV20-1 with TRBJ2-4; the D gene is possibly TRBD2 (6 bases). Trimming stripped 0 bases from V and 1 base from J, with 19 bases between. Germline values: CDR1 DFQATT, CDR2 SNEGSKA (reference sequence). This CDR3 has 18 amino acids. CDR3 sequence reads: CSARDGREMGRAKNIQYF. The DNA for the CDR3 is TGCAGTGCTAGAGATGGACGGGAGATGGGGCGGGCCAAAAACATTCAGTACTTC.

Only a few counts were recorded for this clonotype. This chain links TRBV6-4 with TRBJ2-3; D tentatively fits TRBD1 or TRBD2 (6 bases each). Deletions cut 4 bases from V and 1 base from J, with 9 bases between. Looked up from germline, CDR1 is MRHNA and CDR2 is SNTAGT. The CDR3 length is 14 residues. CDR3 coding DNA: TGTGCCAGCAGTGGAGGGGGGCGCACAGATACGCAGTATTTT. Amino acids: CASSGGGRTDTQYF.

The V call is TRBV2, the J call TRBJ1-4; D unclear. The CDR3 consists of 13 residues. V lost 6 bases, J lost 4 bases, and 9 bases lay in between. Per the germline V gene, CDR1 is SNHLY and CDR2 is FYNNEI. CDR3 coding DNA: TGTGCCAGCAGAGGGATATTTAATGAAAAACTGTTTTTT. Translated, it gives CASRGIFNEKLFF.

The table lists this clonotype with a few counts. CDR3 sequence reads: CASSQGTSGDYEQYF. The CDR3 nucleotides are TGTGCCAGCAGCCAAGGGACTAGCGGAGACTACGAGCAGTACTTC. V gene TRBV4-2 combines with J gene TRBJ2-7, with 10 bases fitting TRBD2. CDR3 size: 15 residues. CDR1 and CDR2 (germline): LGHNA, YNFKEQ. J was trimmed by 3 bases and V by 1 base; bases with no gene match: 3.

This clonotype was seen only a few times. The V gene is TRBV7-9, the J gene TRBJ2-7; 9 nucleotides agree with TRBD2. The V gene end was trimmed by 1 base and the J gene end by 6 bases; junction bases not matched to a gene: 7. This CDR3 spans 15 amino acids. Germline CDR1 SEHNR, CDR2 FQNEAQ (reference sequence). In DNA, the CDR3 is TGTGCCAGCAGCTTAGTCGGCGGGAGGGCCTCCGAGCAGTACTTC. Translation: CASSLVGGRASEQYF.

The chain is built from TRBV3-1 and TRBJ2-5; D possibly uses TRBD1 or TRBD2 (5 bases each). The CDR3 length is 14 residues. Trimming shortened V by 1 base and J by 7 bases, and 13 bases separated the two germline ends. In germline, CDR1 is LGHDT, CDR2 YNNKEL (reference sequence). The CDR3 reads CASSQVSRDGTQYF. DNA of the CDR3: TGTGCCAGCAGCCAAGTTTCAAGGGACGGGACCCAGTACTTC.

V usage is TRBV20-1 and J usage is TRBJ2-1; 8 nucleotides align to TRBD2. V lost 3 bases, J lost 6 bases, and 7 bases stayed unmatched. This CDR3 contains 14 residues. Looked up from germline, CDR1 is DFQATT and CDR2 is SNEGSKA (reference sequence). CDR3 region: CSASGSRGGNEQFF. The CDR3 DNA reads as TGCAGTGCTAGCGGGAGTCGGGGGGGCAATGAGCAGTTCTTC.

In its sample, this clonotype was seen a few times. V and J are TRBV29-1 and TRBJ2-5; 16 bases are a match to TRBD2. The CDR3 is made up of 19 amino acids. The germline V gene encodes CDR1 SQVTM and CDR2 ANQGSEA. The V gene end was trimmed by 0 bases and the J gene end by 5 bases; junction bases not matched to a gene: 12. The CDR3 DNA reads TGCAGCGTTGAAGATCTGGGGACTAGCGGGAGGGCCTCCCTTGAGACCCAGTACTTC. Protein product: CSVEDLGTSGRASLETQYF.

The table lists this clonotype with a few counts. V gene TRBV9 combines with J gene TRBJ2-2; D is ambiguous. This CDR3 spans 13 amino acids. The V gene's germline CDR1 is SGDLS and CDR2 YYNGEE. Trimming stripped 4 bases from V and 1 base from J, with 5 bases between. In DNA form, the CDR3 reads TGTGCCAGCAGCACCCAGAACACCGGGGAGCTGTTTTTT. This sequence encodes CASSTQNTGELFF.

This clonotype was counted only a few times. This rearrangement joins TRBV20-1 to TRBJ2-1, with 8 bases that match TRBD2. CDR1 and CDR2 (germline): DFQATT, SNEGSKA (reference sequence). The J segment lost 6 bases and the V segment lost 3 bases, leaving 1 base of the junction unmatched. CDR3 length equals 12 residues. CDR3 loop: CSASGGGNEQFF. The DNA of the CDR3 is TGCAGTGCTAGCGGGGGGGGCAATGAGCAGTTCTTC.

This clonotype has only a few counts. The V call is TRBV20-1, the J call TRBJ2-7; D ambiguous. The CDR3 covers 12 residues. The ends were cut back, 3 bases at V and 1 base at J, with 7 bases in the middle. CDR1 is DFQATT, CDR2 SNEGSKA, per germline (reference sequence). The CDR3 DNA is TGCAGTGCTAGGACGAAGTCCTACGAGCAGTACTTC. Its translation: CSARTKSYEQYF.

This chain links TRBV7-8 with TRBJ1-2; 9 positions match TRBD1. V trimming: 7 bases; J trimming: 8 bases; junction bases outside the gene matches: 11. The CDR3 is 14 residues long. Looked up from germline, CDR1 is SGHVS and CDR2 is FQNEAQ. Here the CDR3 DNA reads TGTGCCAGCAACCCGGGACAGGGTATCAGAGGCTACACCTTC. Translation gives CASNPGQGIRGYTF. Based on the CDR3 plus reference TRBV7-8 and TRBJ1-2, the full variable domain is GAGVSQSPRYKVAKRGQDVALRCDPISGHVSLFWYQQALGQGPEFLTYFQNEAQLDKSGLPSDRFFAERPEGSVSTLKIQRTQQEDSAVYLCASNPGQGIRGYTFGSGTRLTVV.